A single sample gave rise to the 27 T cell receptor beta chains below, sequenced in a study of T cells after yellow fever vaccination (dated by TCRdb to between 2019 and 2020). Library method: 5' RACE. Reads for this sample came from an Illumina NovaSeq 6000. In-frame beta chains were kept once TCRdb had trimmed the public reads at Q25 with fastp and called clones with MiXCR. Rows with one shared CDR3 protein collapse into an entry with the most common genes and DNA. Counted in this sample were hundreds of thousands of distinct CDR3 sequences; approximately 12% of them appeared once. The ten largest clones represent 3% to 4% of the sample. The sample's treatment or condition label is to be understood as: live attenuated yellow fever vaccine strain. Sequenced material: CD4+ T cells sorted from PBMCs, taken 15 days after the yellow fever booster vaccination. The receptor set was obtained from a man younger than 35 who received the YFV17D yellow fever vaccine.

This clonotype came up a few times. The chain recombines TRBV7-2 with TRBJ2-2, with D possibly TRBD1 on 6 matching bases. Trimming removed 0 bases from V and 4 bases from J, with 12 bases in between. CDR3 size: 16 residues. Germline-derived CDR1 and CDR2 are SGHTA and FQGNSA. The CDR3, as DNA: TGTGCCAGCAGCTTAGCGGGGACAACAACCACCGGGGAGCTGTTTTTT. This gives the protein CASSLAGTTTTGELFF. Complete variable domain (other parts from reference TRBV7-2 and TRBJ2-2): GAGVSQSPSNKVTEKGKDVELRCDPISGHTALYWYRQSLGQGLEFLIYFQGNSAPDKSGLPSDRFSAERTGGSVSTLTIQRTQQEDSAVYLCASSLAGTTTTGELFFGEGSRLTVL.

This clonotype was observed at least ten times. The J gene is TRBJ2-5, the V gene TRBV9; TRBD2 matches at 9 bases. CDR3 length: 13 residues. Germline trimming cut 3 bases from V and 7 bases from J; bases unmatched to any gene: 4. Germline assignment: CDR1 SGDLS and CDR2 YYNGEE. CDR3 in amino acids: CASSEGLAVTQYF. CDR3 coding DNA: TGTGCCAGCAGCGAGGGACTAGCCGTGACCCAGTACTTC.

V is TRBV24-1 and J is TRBJ1-2; maybe TRBD1 (5 bases). V lost 3 bases and J 3 bases, leaving 13 bases between the germline ends. The CDR3 is 15 amino acids. Germline V CDR1 and CDR2: KGHDR, SFDVKD. The CDR3 nucleotides read TGTGCCACCAGTGATACTGCGGAGGGACACTATGGCTACACCTTC. It specifies CATSDTAEGHYGYTF.

In this sample, this clonotype turned up a few times. The V gene is TRBV7-2, the J gene TRBJ2-1; 9 bases align to TRBD1. With V trimmed by 5 bases and J by 15 bases, 8 bases remained unmatched. CDR1 and CDR2 from the germline V gene are SGHTA and FQGNSA. This CDR3 contains 12 residues. DNA for the CDR3: TGTGCCAGCAGCCCAAGACAGGGGGTTCCGTTCTTC. This gives the protein CASSPRQGVPFF.

The V gene is TRBV12-3 or TRBV12-4, the J gene TRBJ2-5; no definite D call. The CDR3 is made up of 14 amino acids. With 1 base removed from V and 4 bases from J, the gap between germline ends came to 10 bases. CDR3 sequence reads: CASSLGPMGETQYF. CDR3 DNA sequence: TGTGCCAGCAGTTTAGGGCCAATGGGAGAGACCCAGTACTTC.

CDR3 coding DNA: TGTGCCAGCAGTTTGGGCGCGGCCGGGGAGCTGTTTTTT. It translates to CASSLGAAGELFF. This chain uses TRBV12-3 or TRBV12-4 with TRBJ2-2; D unclear. The V gene lost 3 bases and the J gene lost 6 bases, with 8 bases spanning the gap. The CDR3 runs to 13 residues.

This clonotype was seen only once. The J gene is TRBJ1-1, the V gene TRBV7-6, with D perhaps TRBD1 (5 bases). Trimming stripped 1 base from V and 5 bases from J, with 14 bases between. CDR3 size: 15 residues. The V gene's germline CDR1 is SGHVS and CDR2 FNYEAQ. CDR3 loop: CASSLGWEGKTEAFF. In DNA, the CDR3 is TGTGCCAGCAGCTTAGGGTGGGAGGGGAAAACTGAAGCTTTCTTT.

This clonotype has only a few counts. The V gene is TRBV4-3, the J gene TRBJ2-5; 15 bases fit TRBD2. With 0 bases clipped from V and 5 bases from J, the junction kept 13 bases outside the gene matches. Germline V lookup: CDR1 LGHNA, CDR2 YSLEER. This CDR3 is built from 20 residues. The DNA for the CDR3 is TGCGCCAGCAGCCAAGAGAGGCCGGGGACTAGCGGGGGGCCGTGGGAGACCCAGTACTTC. Amino acids: CASSQERPGTSGGPWETQYF.

The chain combines TRBV7-3 with TRBJ2-2; a weak D match, TRBD1 (6 bases). CDR1 and CDR2 from the germline V gene are SGHTA and FQGTGA. The CDR3 is 14 amino acids. Trimming left V 5 bases short and J 3 bases short, with 10 bases between. The CDR3 nucleotides read TGTGCCAGCAGCACCGGACAGTACACCGGGGAGCTGTTTTTT. Amino acids: CASSTGQYTGELFF.

This clonotype occurred a few times. The chain is built from TRBV5-1 and TRBJ1-2; maybe TRBD1 (6 bases). This CDR3 has 14 amino acids. Trimming shortened V by 0 bases and J by 5 bases, and 11 bases separated the two germline ends. The germline V gene encodes CDR1 SGHRS and CDR2 YFSETQ. CDR3 nucleotides: TGCGCCAGCAGCTTGGTGGGGGGCCAATATGGCTACACCTTC. It specifies CASSLVGGQYGYTF. Full variable domain (outside the CDR3, taken from reference TRBV5-1 and TRBJ1-2): KAGVTQTPRYLIKTRGQQVTLSCSPISGHRSVSWYQQTPGQGLQFLFEYFSETQRNKGNFPGRFSGRQFSNSRSEMNVSTLELGDSALYLCASSLVGGQYGYTFGSGTRLTVV.

This clonotype has ten or more counts. The chain joins TRBV3-1 to TRBJ2-3, with no clear D. The length of the CDR3 is 11 residues. The V gene lost 0 bases and the J gene lost 8 bases, with 3 bases spanning the gap. Germline V gene lookup returns CDR1 LGHDT and CDR2 YNNKEL (reference sequence). DNA for the CDR3: TGTGCCAGCAGCCAAGAGGGTACGCAGTATTTT. Translated, it gives CASSQEGTQYF.

This clonotype was picked up a small number of times. This rearrangement joins TRBV2 to TRBJ1-2, with D possibly matching TRBD1 (6 bases). V was shortened by 4 bases and J by 8 bases, with 17 bases between the two germline ends. Germline V gene sequence: CDR1 SNHLY, CDR2 FYNNEI. CDR3 length equals 14 residues. The CDR3 DNA is TGTGCCAGCAGTGTGGTTGTGGGGGCGCAAGGCTACACCTTC. Its protein is CASSVVVGAQGYTF. Based on the CDR3 plus reference TRBV2 and TRBJ1-2, the full variable domain is EPEVTQTPSHQVTQMGQEVILRCVPISNHLYFYWYRQILGQKVEFLVSFYNNEISEKSEIFDDQFSVERPDGSNFTLKIRSTKLEDSAMYFCASSVVVGAQGYTFGSGTRLTVV.

This clonotype was detected many times. The rearrangement uses TRBV4-2 and TRBJ2-7, with 11 nucleotides matching TRBD1. Looked up from germline, CDR1 is LGHNA and CDR2 is YNFKEQ. This CDR3 region has 16 residues. With 2 bases clipped from V and 3 bases from J, the junction kept 6 bases outside the gene matches. In DNA form, the CDR3 reads TGTGCCAGCAGCCAACCCCAGGGGACAGGGGGCTACGAGCAGTACTTC. Its translation: CASSQPQGTGGYEQYF.

This clonotype came up a few times. The V and J genes are TRBV14 and TRBJ2-2, with 11 bases aligning to TRBD2. The V gene's germline CDR1 is SGHDN and CDR2 FVKESK. CDR3 length equals 15 residues. After removal of 4 bases from V and 9 bases from J, the junction contained 7 bases not matched to a gene. The DNA of the CDR3 is TGTGCCAGCAGCCCGACTAGCGGGGTCCACCGGGAGCTGTTTTTT. Translated: CASSPTSGVHRELFF.

V gene TRBV4-1 combines with J gene TRBJ2-1; tentative D call: TRBD2 (6 bases). The ends were cut back, 4 bases at V and 0 bases at J, with 13 bases in the middle. This CDR3 has 16 residues. CDR1 and CDR2 from the germline V gene are MGHRA and YSYEKL. The CDR3 DNA sequence: TGCGCCAGCAGCCGGCCCGGGACTGCCTCCTACAATGAGCAGTTCTTC. Amino acid sequence: CASSRPGTASYNEQFF.

The gene calls are TRBV29-1 and TRBJ1-3; no firm D call. The CDR3 has 11 residues. The germline V and J ends were trimmed by 6 bases and 0 bases, with 3 bases remaining between them. Germline V gene lookup returns CDR1 SQVTM and CDR2 ANQGSEA. The CDR3 region is CSVRSGNTIYF. CDR3 DNA: TGCAGCGTGCGCTCTGGAAACACCATATATTTT.

The rearrangement uses TRBV20-1 and TRBJ1-5, with a tentative D call TRBD1 (6 bases). Looked up from germline, CDR1 is DFQATT and CDR2 is SNEGSKA (reference sequence). The CDR3 is made up of 15 amino acids. Trimming removed 0 bases from V and 4 bases from J, with 13 bases in between. The CDR3 DNA sequence: TGCAGTGCTAGAGATCGAGGGGGGGCAAATCAGCCCCAGCATTTT. As protein: CSARDRGGANQPQHF.

This clonotype was counted many times. The CDR3 is CASSLEGRSYNEQFF. The CDR3, as DNA: TGCGCCAGCAGCTTGGAGGGACGTTCCTACAATGAGCAGTTCTTC. The rearrangement joins TRBV5-1 to TRBJ2-1, with D tentatively TRBD1 or TRBD2 (5 bases each). V gave up 0 bases and J gave up 1 base, with 8 bases separating them. Germline lookup yields CDR1 SGHRS and CDR2 YFSETQ. This CDR3 has 15 residues. The full variable domain, in which reference TRBV5-1 and TRBJ2-1 provide the parts outside the CDR3, is KAGVTQTPRYLIKTRGQQVTLSCSPISGHRSVSWYQQTPGQGLQFLFEYFSETQRNKGNFPGRFSGRQFSNSRSEMNVSTLELGDSALYLCASSLEGRSYNEQFFGPGTRLTVL.

CDR3 amino acids: CASSQDSRWASGGATEQFF. CDR3 bases: TGCGCCAGCAGCCAAGATTCTCGGTGGGCTAGCGGGGGGGCCACTGAGCAGTTCTTC. The J gene is TRBJ2-1, the V gene TRBV4-3; 12 bases map to TRBD2. The CDR3 has 19 residues. The V and J ends lost 0 bases and 9 bases, in that order; junction bases with no gene match: 15. CDR1 and CDR2 (germline): LGHNA, YSLEER.

This clonotype was recorded a few times. The CDR3 DNA is TGTGCCAGCAGCCGGGAGCCGACAGATAACATTCAGTACTTC. Protein: CASSREPTDNIQYF. The chain links TRBV4-2 to TRBJ2-4; D might be TRBD1 or TRBD2, each matching 5 bases. With 4 bases removed from V and 7 bases from J, the gap between germline ends came to 14 bases. Looked up from germline, CDR1 is LGHNA and CDR2 is YNFKEQ. This CDR3 is built from 14 residues.

V is TRBV5-1 and J is TRBJ2-2, with TRBD2 as a possible D gene (5 bases). This CDR3 has 16 amino acids. V lost 0 bases, J lost 5 bases, and 14 bases lay in between. Germline V gives CDR1 SGHRS, CDR2 YFSETQ. The CDR3 here is CASSLDQRVATGELFF. The DNA for the CDR3 is TGCGCCAGCAGCTTGGACCAACGTGTAGCGACCGGGGAGCTGTTTTTT.

This clonotype showed up just a few times. The rearrangement links TRBV6-6 to TRBJ2-7, with 9 bases matching TRBD2. CDR1 is MNHNY, CDR2 SVGAGI, per germline (reference sequence). J gave up 7 bases and V 5 bases, and 3 bases lay outside the gene matches. The CDR3 runs 12 residues. The CDR3 sequence: CASSILAGEQYF. Here the CDR3 DNA reads TGTGCCAGCAGTATTCTAGCGGGGGAGCAGTACTTC.

This clonotype was counted ten times or more. The J gene is TRBJ1-2, the V gene TRBV5-1; 9 bases line up with TRBD1. The V and J ends lost 0 bases and 2 bases, in that order; junction bases with no gene match: 2. The CDR3 spans 15 residues. From germline, CDR1 is SGHRS and CDR2 YFSETQ. CDR3 nucleotides: TGCGCCAGCAGCTTGGGGGACAGGGTAAACTATGGCTACACCTTC. Amino acids: CASSLGDRVNYGYTF.

In its sample, this clonotype was seen a few times. In DNA, the CDR3 is TGTGCCAGCTGGGTAGGGGGAGAGAACACCGGGGAGCTGTTTTTT. The encoded protein is CASWVGGENTGELFF. The chain recombines TRBV5-5 with TRBJ2-2; tentative D call: TRBD1 (6 bases). V gave up 7 bases and J gave up 1 base, with 14 bases separating them. The germline V gene has CDR1 SGHKS and CDR2 YYEKEE (reference sequence). This CDR3 region has 15 residues.

This clonotype was counted a few times. This sequence joins TRBV6-6 and TRBJ1-1; D is possibly TRBD1 (6 bases). The CDR3 extends over 16 amino acids. Germline lookup yields CDR1 MNHNY and CDR2 SVGAGI (reference sequence). Trimming removed 4 bases from V and 7 bases from J, with 22 bases in between. CDR3 loop: CASSSTGFRTPLEAFF. The CDR3 region has the DNA TGTGCCAGCAGTTCCACAGGGTTCCGGACACCCCTTGAAGCTTTCTTT.

This clonotype was picked up many times. The chain recombines TRBV7-2 with TRBJ1-4; no firm D call. Trimming removed 2 bases at V and 5 bases at J, with 15 bases between. The CDR3 runs to 16 residues. Germline lookup yields CDR1 SGHTA and CDR2 FQGNSA. CDR3 coding DNA: TGTGCCAGCAGCTTATCCGGGCAGGTTCGAAATGAAAAACTGTTTTTT. Protein product: CASSLSGQVRNEKLFF. Based on the CDR3 plus reference TRBV7-2 and TRBJ1-4, the full variable domain is GAGVSQSPSNKVTEKGKDVELRCDPISGHTALYWYRQSLGQGLEFLIYFQGNSAPDKSGLPSDRFSAERTGGSVSTLTIQRTQQEDSAVYLCASSLSGQVRNEKLFFGSGTQLSVL.

Only a few counts were recorded for this clonotype. The rearrangement uses TRBV7-2 and TRBJ2-5; 9 positions match TRBD2. The CDR3 length is 15 residues. With 5 bases clipped from V and 4 bases from J, the junction kept 8 bases outside the gene matches. CDR1 is SGHTA, CDR2 FQGNSA, per germline. The CDR3 protein is CASSPSGGLVETQYF. CDR3 coding DNA: TGTGCCAGCAGCCCGAGCGGGGGGCTCGTAGAGACCCAGTACTTC.